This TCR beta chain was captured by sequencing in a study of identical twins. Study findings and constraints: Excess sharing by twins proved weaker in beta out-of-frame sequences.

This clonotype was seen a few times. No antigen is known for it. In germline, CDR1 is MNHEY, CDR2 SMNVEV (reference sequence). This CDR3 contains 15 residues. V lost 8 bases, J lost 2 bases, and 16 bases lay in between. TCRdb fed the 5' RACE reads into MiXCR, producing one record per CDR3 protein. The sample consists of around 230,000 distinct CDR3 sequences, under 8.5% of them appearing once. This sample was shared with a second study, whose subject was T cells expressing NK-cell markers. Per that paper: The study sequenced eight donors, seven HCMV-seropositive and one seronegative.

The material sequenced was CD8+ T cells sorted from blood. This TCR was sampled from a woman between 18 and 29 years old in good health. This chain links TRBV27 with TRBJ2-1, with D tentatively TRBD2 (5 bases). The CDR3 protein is CASVAGMSPYNEQFF. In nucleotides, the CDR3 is TGTGCCAGCGTAGCCGGGATGTCTCCCTACAATGAGCAGTTCTTC.